Sequencing of this T cell receptor beta chain was carried out in a study of technical replicates of blood from a handful of donors. V shed 5 bases and J 2 bases; nucleotides not matched to a gene: 7. Germline CDR1 is GTSNPN and CDR2 is SVGIG (reference sequence). The length of the CDR3 is 14 residues. Sequencing used immunoSEQ multiplex PCR; TCRdb keeps in-frame clones, though not all of them. The sample lists roughly 79,000 clones; approximately 96% were seen once. The source of this sequence is a human donor in good health. The gene calls are TRBV30 and TRBJ2-7, with TRBD2 matching over 9 bases. Sequencing was performed on T cells isolated from PBMCs. This chain's CDR3 is CAWWEAGGPYEQYF. Here the CDR3 DNA reads TGTGCCTGGTGGGAAGCGGGAGGCCCCTACGAGCAGTACTTC.